This TCR beta chain emerged from a study of cytomegalovirus exposure and HLA in healthy donors. PCR primers comprised 60 Vbeta and 13 Jbeta primers. Using immunoSEQ multiplex PCR, the repertoire was profiled, and TCRdb retains in-frame clones only, with some absent. The table shows 140,000 or so clones, with about 66% occurring only once. Germline-derived CDR1 and CDR2 are MGHRA and YSYEKL. The V end was cut by 0 bases, the J end by 1 base, with 9 bases between. The CDR3 has 15 amino acids. Remarks on this clone: Its antigen remains unidentified.

Study outcomes and limitations: Later on, an analysis found that several of the most significant clusters appeared to be linked to common viral pathogens, which included parvovirus B19. Cytomegalovirus status was reportedly diagnosed by the classifier with high specificity and sensitivity. Cytomegalovirus association was listed for approximately 150 TCR beta chains.

This TCR derives from a male donor in good health and CMV-seronegative. Sequenced input: PBMCs. This rearrangement joins TRBV4-1 to TRBJ1-1; possible D gene TRBD1, 6 bases. The CDR3 coding sequence is TGCGCCAGCAGCCAAGAGAGGGGGAGGAACACTGAAGCTTTCTTT. Protein sequence: CASSQERGRNTEAFF.